Sequencing of this T cell receptor (beta chain) was carried out in a study of blood T cell repertoires in COVID-19. The germline V gene has CDR1 SGHRS and CDR2 YFSETQ. The CDR3 runs to 12 residues. V was trimmed by 3 bases and J by 3 bases, leaving 7 bases between them. Using immunoSEQ multiplex PCR, the repertoire was profiled, and TCRdb retains in-frame clones only, with some absent. The table records 140,000 or so clones, 80% of them present only once. The sequencing sample was made of peripheral blood. The chain recombines TRBV5-1 with TRBJ2-7; possibly TRBD1 for D (6 bases). The origin of this receptor is a man aged 70-80 years who had recovered from COVID-19. CDR3 in DNA: TGCGCCAGCAGCTACAGGGTCTACGAGCAGTACTTC. It codes for CASSYRVYEQYF.